This TCR beta chain comes out of a study of T cell responses to AZD1222 COVID-19 vaccine. Profiled with immunoSEQ multiplex PCR; TCRdb holds only in-frame clones, not every one. The sample has 150,000 or so clones, more than 85% seen once. The study's findings and limits: With dominance at 160-218 and 743-854, vaccine-associated CD4 TCRs spanned spike.

Germline assignment: CDR1 MDHEN and CDR2 SYDVKM. V was shortened by 6 bases and J by 5 bases, with 24 bases between the two germline ends. The CDR3 spans 17 residues. This clone was seen just once. Its matching antigen is unknown. The sequences come from peripheral blood, collected 28 days after the second AZD1222 dose. The chain is built from TRBV28 and TRBJ2-3, with D unresolved. The TCR originated in an adult who received the AZD1222 COVID-19 vaccine. The chain's CDR3 is CASSEDELPGMGDTQYF. CDR3 nucleotides: TGTGCCAGCAGCGAAGACGAGCTACCTGGGATGGGAGATACGCAGTATTTT.